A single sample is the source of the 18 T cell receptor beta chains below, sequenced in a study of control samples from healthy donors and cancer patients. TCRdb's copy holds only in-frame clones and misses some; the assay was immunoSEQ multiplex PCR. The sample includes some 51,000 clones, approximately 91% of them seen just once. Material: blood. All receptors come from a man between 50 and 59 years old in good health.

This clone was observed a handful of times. CDR3 sequence reads: CASSLKGAGSPLHF. CDR3 bases: TGTGCCAGCAGCTTAAAGGGGGCGGGATCACCCCTCCACTTT. The chain recombines TRBV7-2 with TRBJ1-6; TRBD1 matches 7 bases. The V and J ends lost 2 bases and 10 bases, in that order; junction bases with no gene match: 5. The germline CDR1 and CDR2 sequences are SGHTA and FQGNSA. CDR3 length: 14 amino acids.

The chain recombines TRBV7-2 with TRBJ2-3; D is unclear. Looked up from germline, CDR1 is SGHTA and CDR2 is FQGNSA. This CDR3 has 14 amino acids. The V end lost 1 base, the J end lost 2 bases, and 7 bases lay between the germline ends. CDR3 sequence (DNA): TGTGCCAGCAGCTTAGTTGCAAACACAGATACGCAGTATTTT. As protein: CASSLVANTDTQYF.

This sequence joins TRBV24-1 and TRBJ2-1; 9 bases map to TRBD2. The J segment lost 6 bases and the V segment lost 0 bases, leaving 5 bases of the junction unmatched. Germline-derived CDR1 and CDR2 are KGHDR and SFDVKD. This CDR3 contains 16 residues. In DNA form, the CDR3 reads TGTGCCACCAGTGATTTGCAGCTAGCGGGAATCAATGAGCAGTTCTTC. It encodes CATSDLQLAGINEQFF.

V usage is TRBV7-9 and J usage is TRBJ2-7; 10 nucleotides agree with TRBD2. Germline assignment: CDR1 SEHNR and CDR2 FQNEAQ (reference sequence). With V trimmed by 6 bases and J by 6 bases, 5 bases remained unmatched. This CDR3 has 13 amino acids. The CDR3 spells CASSPGTSAEQYF. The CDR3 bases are TGTGCCAGCAGTCCCGGGACTAGCGCCGAGCAGTACTTC.

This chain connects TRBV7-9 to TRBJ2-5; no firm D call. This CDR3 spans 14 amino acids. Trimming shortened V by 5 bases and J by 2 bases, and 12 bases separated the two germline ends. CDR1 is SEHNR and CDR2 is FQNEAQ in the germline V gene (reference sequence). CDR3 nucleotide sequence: TGTGCCAGCAGCGCCTCCTTGGAACAAGAGACCCAGTACTTC. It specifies CASSASLEQETQYF.

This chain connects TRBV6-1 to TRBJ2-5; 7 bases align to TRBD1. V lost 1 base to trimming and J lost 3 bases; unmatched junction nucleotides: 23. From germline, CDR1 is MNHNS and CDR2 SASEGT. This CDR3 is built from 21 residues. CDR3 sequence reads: CASSEVGRYTVGTVIEETQYF. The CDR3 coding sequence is TGTGCCAGCAGTGAAGTGGGAAGATATACGGTAGGGACAGTTATAGAAGAGACCCAGTACTTC.

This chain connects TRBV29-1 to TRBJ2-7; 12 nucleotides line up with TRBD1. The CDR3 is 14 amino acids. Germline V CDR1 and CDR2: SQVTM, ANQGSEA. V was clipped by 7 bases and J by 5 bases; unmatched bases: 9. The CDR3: CSAWGQGAIDEQYF. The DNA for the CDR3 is TGCAGCGCCTGGGGACAGGGGGCTATCGACGAGCAGTACTTC.

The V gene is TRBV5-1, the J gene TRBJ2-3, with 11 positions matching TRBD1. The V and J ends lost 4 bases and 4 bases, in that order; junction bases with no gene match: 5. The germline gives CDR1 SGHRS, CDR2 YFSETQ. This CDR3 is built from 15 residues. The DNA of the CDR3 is TGCGCCAGCAGCGCGGGGACAGGGGGGGCAGATACGCAGTATTTT. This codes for CASSAGTGGADTQYF.

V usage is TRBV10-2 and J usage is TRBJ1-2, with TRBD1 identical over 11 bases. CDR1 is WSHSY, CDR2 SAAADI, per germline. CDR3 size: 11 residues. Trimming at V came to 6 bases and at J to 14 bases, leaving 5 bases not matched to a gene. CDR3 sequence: CASSGGQGGTF. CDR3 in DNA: TGCGCCAGCAGCGGGGGACAGGGGGGGACCTTC.

DNA of the CDR3: TGTGCCAGTAGTATAGCCGGGAGCCCGGGGCGGGATGGCTACACCTTC. It encodes CASSIAGSPGRDGYTF. This chain uses TRBV19 with TRBJ1-2; weak D call: TRBD1 (5 bases). Deletions cut 1 base from V and 6 bases from J, with 18 bases between. The CDR3 has 16 amino acids. CDR1 and CDR2 (germline): LNHDA, SQIVND (reference sequence).

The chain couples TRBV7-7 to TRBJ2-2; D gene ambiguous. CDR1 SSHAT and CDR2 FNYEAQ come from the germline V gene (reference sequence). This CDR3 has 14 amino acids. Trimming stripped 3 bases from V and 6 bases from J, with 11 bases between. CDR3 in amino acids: CASSFLGYSGELFF. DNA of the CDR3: TGTGCCAGCAGCTTTCTGGGTTATTCCGGGGAGCTGTTTTTT.

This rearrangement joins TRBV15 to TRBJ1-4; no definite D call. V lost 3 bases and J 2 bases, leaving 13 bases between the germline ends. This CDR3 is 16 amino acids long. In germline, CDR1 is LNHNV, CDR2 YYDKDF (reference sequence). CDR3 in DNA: TGTGCCACCAGCAGCATTTTCACGGACACTAATGAAAAACTGTTTTTT. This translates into CATSSIFTDTNEKLFF.

CDR3 nucleotide sequence: TGTGCCAGCAGCTCCAGGGGGTCCTACGAGCAGTACTTC. It codes for CASSSRGSYEQYF. The chain couples TRBV7-3 to TRBJ2-7, with 7 bases lining up with TRBD1. Germline CDR1 SGHTA, CDR2 FQGTGA. The V and J ends lost 4 bases and 1 base, in that order; junction bases with no gene match: 1. The CDR3 length is 13 residues.

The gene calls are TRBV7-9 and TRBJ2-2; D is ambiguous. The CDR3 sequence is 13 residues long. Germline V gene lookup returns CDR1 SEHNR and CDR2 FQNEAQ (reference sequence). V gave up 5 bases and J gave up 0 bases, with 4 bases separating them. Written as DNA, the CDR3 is TGTGCCAGCAGCCATACGAACACCGGGGAGCTGTTTTTT. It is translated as CASSHTNTGELFF.

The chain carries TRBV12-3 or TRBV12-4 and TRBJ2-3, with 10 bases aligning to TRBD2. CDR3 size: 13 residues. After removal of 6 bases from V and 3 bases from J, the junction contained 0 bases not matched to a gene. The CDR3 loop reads CASRAGGTDTQYF. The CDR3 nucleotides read TGTGCCAGCAGAGCGGGAGGGACAGATACGCAGTATTTT.

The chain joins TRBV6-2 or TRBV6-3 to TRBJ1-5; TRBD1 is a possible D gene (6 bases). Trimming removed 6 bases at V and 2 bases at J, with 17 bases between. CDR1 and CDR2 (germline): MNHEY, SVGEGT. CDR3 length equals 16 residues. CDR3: CASSLGGAVGNQPQHF. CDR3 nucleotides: TGTGCCAGCAGCCTTGGGGGGGCGGTGGGCAATCAGCCCCAGCATTTT.

For the CDR3, the DNA is TGTGCCAGCAGCGGCTCGAGGGACTACGAGCAGTACTTC. Encoded protein: CASSGSRDYEQYF. V and J are TRBV9 and TRBJ2-7; D might be TRBD2 (5 bases). Trimming cost V 3 bases and J 3 bases, with 10 bases left between them. The germline V gene has CDR1 SGDLS and CDR2 YYNGEE. CDR3 length: 13 residues.

The CDR3 sequence is CASSPRQPGHYEQYF. CDR3 bases: TGTGCCAGTAGCCCTAGACAGCCCGGACATTACGAGCAGTACTTC. This chain joins TRBV19 and TRBJ2-7; D perhaps matches TRBD1 (5 bases). This CDR3 is 15 amino acids long. Trimming took off 6 bases at V and 4 bases at J, with 19 bases between the two ends. Germline-derived CDR1 and CDR2 are LNHDA and SQIVND (reference sequence).